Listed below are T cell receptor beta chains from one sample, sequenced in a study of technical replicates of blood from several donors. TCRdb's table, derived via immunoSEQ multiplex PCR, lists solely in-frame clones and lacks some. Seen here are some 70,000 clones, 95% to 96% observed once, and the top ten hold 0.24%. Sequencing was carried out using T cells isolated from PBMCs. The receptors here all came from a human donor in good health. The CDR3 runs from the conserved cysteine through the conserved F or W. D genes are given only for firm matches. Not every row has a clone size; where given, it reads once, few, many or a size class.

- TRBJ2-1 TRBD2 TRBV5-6 TGTGCCAGCAGCGACGGGGGGACTCTGCCCCATGAGCAGTTCTTC CASSDGGTLPHEQFF
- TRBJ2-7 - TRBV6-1 TGTGCCAGCAGTGTTGGGGCACAGGGCGACCCCTACGAGCAGTACTTC CASSVGAQGDPYEQYF
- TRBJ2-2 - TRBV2 TGTGCCAGCAGTGGAACGGGGAACACCGGGGAGCTGTTTTTT CASSGTGNTGELFF
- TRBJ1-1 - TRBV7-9 TGTGCCAGCAGCCCTCGACGGGGTGAAGCTTTCTTT CASSPRRGEAFF
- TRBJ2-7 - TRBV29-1 TGCAGCGTTGATTTGGGCACGGGGACAATATACGAGCAGTACTTC CSVDLGTGTIYEQYF
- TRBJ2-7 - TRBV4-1 TGCGCCAGCAGCCCCTTCAGGGACTACGAGCAGTACTTC CASSPFRDYEQYF
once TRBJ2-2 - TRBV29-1 TGCAGCGTTGGCGCCACCAAAGGGGAGCTGTTTTTT CSVGATKGELFF
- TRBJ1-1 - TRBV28 TGTGCCAGCAGCTTGCAGGGAACGAACACTGAAGCTTTCTTT CASSLQGTNTEAFF
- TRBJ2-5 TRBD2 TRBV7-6 TGTGCCAGCAGCCAGGGACTAGCGGGGGGCTACCAAGAGACCCAGTACTTC CASSQGLAGGYQETQYF
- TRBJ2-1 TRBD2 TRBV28 TGTGCCAGCAGTGTCCCCCAGTGGGGGTCCGGACTAGTATCCTACAATGAGCAGTTCTTC CASSVPQWGSGLVSYNEQFF
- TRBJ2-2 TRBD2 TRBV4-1 TGCGCCAGCAGCCAAGATCAAGGGAGGGGAAACACCGGGGAGCTGTTTTTT CASSQDQGRGNTGELFF
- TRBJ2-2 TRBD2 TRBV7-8 TGTGCCAGCAGCTTAGGGCGACTAGCACGGTACACCGGGGAGCTGTTTTTT CASSLGRLARYTGELFF
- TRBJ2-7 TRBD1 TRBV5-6 TGTGCCAGCAGCTTTGACAGGGGCTTCTACGAGCAGTACTTC CASSFDRGFYEQYF
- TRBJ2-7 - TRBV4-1 TGCGCCAGCAGCCCAGAGCTAGGGAGGATCTCCTACGAGCAGTACTTC CASSPELGRISYEQYF
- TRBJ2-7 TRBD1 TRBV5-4 TGTGCCAGCAGCCCCGGGACAGATCTCTACGAGCAGTACTTC CASSPGTDLYEQYF
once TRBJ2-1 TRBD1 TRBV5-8 TGTGCCAGCAGCTTTCCCCTAGGACAGGGGGAATACAATGAGCAGTTCTTC CASSFPLGQGEYNEQFF
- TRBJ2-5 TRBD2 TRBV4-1 TGCGCCAGCAGCCGTTCCGGGGAGGGGCAAGAGACCCAGTACTTC CASSRSGEGQETQYF
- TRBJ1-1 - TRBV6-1 TGTGCCTTCAAGAAGGAGTTCGACACTGAAGCTTTCTTT CAFKKEFDTEAFF
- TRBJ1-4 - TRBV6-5 TGTGCCAGCAGCGACCGGGACTCTTCGGAAAAACTGTTTTTT CASSDRDSSEKLFF
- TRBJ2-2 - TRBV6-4 TGTGCCAGCAGCGGGACAACGAACACCGGGGAGCTGTTTTTT CASSGTTNTGELFF
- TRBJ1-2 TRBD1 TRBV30 TGTGCCTGGAGTGTAAAAGGACAGGGGGGCCACTATGGCTACACCTTC CAWSVKGQGGHYGYTF
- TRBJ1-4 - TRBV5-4 TGTGCCAGCAGCTTGGGGGGGCAGAATGAAAAACTGTTTTTT CASSLGGQNEKLFF
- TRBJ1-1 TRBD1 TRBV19 TGTGCCAGTAGTCCCTGGGACAGGGGGAACACTGAAGCTTTCTTT CASSPWDRGNTEAFF
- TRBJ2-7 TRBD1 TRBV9 TGTGCCAGCAGCCCGACCGGACAGGGCCACGAGCAGTACTTC CASSPTGQGHEQYF
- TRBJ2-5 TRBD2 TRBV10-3 TGTGCCATCAGTGGAAGGCCTAGCGGGGGAGATGAGACCCAGTACTTC CAISGRPSGGDETQYF
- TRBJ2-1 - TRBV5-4 TGTGCCAGCAGTATACAGGGTGTTTGGTTCTTC CASSIQGVWFF
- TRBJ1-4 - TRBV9 TGTGCCAGCAGCGTGGACGGGAGGACTAATGAAAAACTGTTTTTT CASSVDGRTNEKLFF
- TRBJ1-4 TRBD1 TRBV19 TGTGCCAGTACCCAGGGGACAGGGGGCGCTTCAGGAGGTGAAAAACTGTTTTTT CASTQGTGGASGGEKLFF
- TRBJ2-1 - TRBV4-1 TGCGCCAGCAGCCAAGTCGGAGGGGTCGACTACAATGAGCAGTTCTTC CASSQVGGVDYNEQFF
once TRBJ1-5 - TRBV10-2 TGCGCCAGCAGTGTGTCGCCAGGGTATAGCAATCAGCCCCAGCATTTT CASSVSPGYSNQPQHF